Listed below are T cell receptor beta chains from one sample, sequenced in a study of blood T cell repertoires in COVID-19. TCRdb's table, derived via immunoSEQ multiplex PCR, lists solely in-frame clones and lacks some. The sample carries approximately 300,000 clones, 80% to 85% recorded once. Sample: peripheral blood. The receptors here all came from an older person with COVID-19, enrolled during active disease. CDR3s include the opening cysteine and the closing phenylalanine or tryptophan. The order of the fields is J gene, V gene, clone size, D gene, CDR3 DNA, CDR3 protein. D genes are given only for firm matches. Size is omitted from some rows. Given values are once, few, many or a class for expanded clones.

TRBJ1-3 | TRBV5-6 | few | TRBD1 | TGTGCCAGCAGCTTTACCGGGACAGGTCTTTCCACCATATATTTT | CASSFTGTGLSTIYF
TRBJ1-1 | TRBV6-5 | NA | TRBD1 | TGTGCCAGCAGTTCAGTGGGACAGGGAAAAGCTTTCTTT | CASSSVGQGKAFF
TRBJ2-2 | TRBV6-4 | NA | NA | TGTGCCAGCGGGCCTGGGACTGCGAACACCGGGGAGCTGTTTTTT | CASGPGTANTGELFF
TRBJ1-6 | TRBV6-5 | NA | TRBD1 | TGTGCCAGCAGTTCCGCGACAGGGAACCGTAATTCACCCCTCCACTTT | CASSSATGNRNSPLHF
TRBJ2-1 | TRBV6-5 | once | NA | TGTGCCAGCAGTCCCCTCAGGGAACGGACCTGGGAGCAGTTCTTC | CASSPLRERTWEQFF
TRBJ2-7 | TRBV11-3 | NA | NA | TGTGCCAGCAGCCTTTTATACTCCTACGAGCAGTACTTC | CASSLLYSYEQYF
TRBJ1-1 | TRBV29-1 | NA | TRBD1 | TGCAGCGTTGACAGGGGGCGCACTGAAGCTTTCTTT | CSVDRGRTEAFF
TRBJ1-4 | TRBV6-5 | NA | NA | TGTGCCAGCAGGTTACGACAGCCTAATGAAAAACTGTTTTTT | CASRLRQPNEKLFF
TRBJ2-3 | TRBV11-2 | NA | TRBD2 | TGTGCCAGCAGCCCGGGAGGGGATACGCAGTATTTT | CASSPGGDTQYF
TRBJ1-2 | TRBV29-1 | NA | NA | TGCAGCGTTACAACGGGGGGCGACTATGGCTACACCTTC | CSVTTGGDYGYTF
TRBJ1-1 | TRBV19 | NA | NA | TGTGCCAGTAGTATCGGGGGGCTGAGGACTGAAGCTTTCTTT | CASSIGGLRTEAFF
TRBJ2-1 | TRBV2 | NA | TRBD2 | TGTGCCAGCAGTCCGGGACTAGCGGGCTACAATGAGCAGTTCTTC | CASSPGLAGYNEQFF
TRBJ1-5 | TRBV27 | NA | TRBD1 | TGTGCCAGCAGTTCTAAACCGACAGGGTGGAATCAGCCCCAGCATTTT | CASSSKPTGWNQPQHF
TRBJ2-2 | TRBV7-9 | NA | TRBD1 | TGTGCCAGCAGCTCGGACAGGAGGAACACCGGGGAGCTGTTTTTT | CASSSDRRNTGELFF
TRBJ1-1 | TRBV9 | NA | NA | TGTGCCAGCAGCGTAGGGCCCGAAATAAACACTGAAGCTTTCTTT | CASSVGPEINTEAFF
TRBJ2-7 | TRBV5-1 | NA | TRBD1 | TGCGCCAGCAGCCCCGGCGCCCGGGACAGGGCCCACGAGCAGTACTTC | CASSPGARDRAHEQYF
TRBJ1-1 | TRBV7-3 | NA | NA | TGTGCCAGCACCGCGACAGGACCGAACACTGAAGCTTTCTTT | CASTATGPNTEAFF
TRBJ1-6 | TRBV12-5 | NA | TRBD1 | TGTGCTAGTGGTTTGACGAGGGGACAGGGAGGCGCATCCTATAATTCACCCCTCCACTTT | CASGLTRGQGGASYNSPLHF
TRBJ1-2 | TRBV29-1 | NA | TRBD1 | TGCAGCGTCACAACCGGGACAGCCAACTATGGCTACACCTTC | CSVTTGTANYGYTF
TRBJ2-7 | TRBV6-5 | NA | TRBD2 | TGTGCCAGCAACTTAGCGGGAGCTAAGTACGAGCAGTACTTC | CASNLAGAKYEQYF
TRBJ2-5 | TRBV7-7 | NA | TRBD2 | TGTGCCAGCAGCCCCCCGGGGGGGGCGCGTGAGACCCAGTACTTC | CASSPPGGARETQYF
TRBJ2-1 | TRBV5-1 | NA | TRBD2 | TGCGCCAGCAGCTTGGCCGCCGGAGGAGGACTAGCAGTAAATGAGCAGTTCTTC | CASSLAAGGGLAVNEQFF
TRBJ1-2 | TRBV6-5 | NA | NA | TGTGCCAGCACGGGGTTATTGGGCTACACCTTC | CASTGLLGYTF
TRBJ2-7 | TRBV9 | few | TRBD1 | TGTGCCAGCAGCAAAGAGGTCGGGACAGGGTCCAACGAGCAGTACTTC | CASSKEVGTGSNEQYF
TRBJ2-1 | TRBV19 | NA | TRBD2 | TGTGCCAGTACCGGAGACGGGGGGGCGGGTGAGCAGTTCTTC | CASTGDGGAGEQFF